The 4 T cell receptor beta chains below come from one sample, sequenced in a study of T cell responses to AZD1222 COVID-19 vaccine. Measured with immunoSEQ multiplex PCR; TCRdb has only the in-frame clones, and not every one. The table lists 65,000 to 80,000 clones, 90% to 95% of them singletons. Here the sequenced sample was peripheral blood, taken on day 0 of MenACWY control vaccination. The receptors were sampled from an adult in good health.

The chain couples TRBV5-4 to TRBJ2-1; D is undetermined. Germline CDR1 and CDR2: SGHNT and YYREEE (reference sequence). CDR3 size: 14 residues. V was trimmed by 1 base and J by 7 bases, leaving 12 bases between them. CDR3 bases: TGTGCCAGCAGCTTGCAGTTCGGTGGGAATGAGCAGTTCTTC. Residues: CASSLQFGGNEQFF.

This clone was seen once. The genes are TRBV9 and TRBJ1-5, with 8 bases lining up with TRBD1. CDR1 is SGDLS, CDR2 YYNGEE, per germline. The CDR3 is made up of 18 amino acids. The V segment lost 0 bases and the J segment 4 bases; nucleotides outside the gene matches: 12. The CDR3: CASSVETGDRSLNQPQHF. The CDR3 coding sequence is TGTGCCAGCAGCGTAGAAACAGGGGACAGGTCCTTAAATCAGCCCCAGCATTTT.

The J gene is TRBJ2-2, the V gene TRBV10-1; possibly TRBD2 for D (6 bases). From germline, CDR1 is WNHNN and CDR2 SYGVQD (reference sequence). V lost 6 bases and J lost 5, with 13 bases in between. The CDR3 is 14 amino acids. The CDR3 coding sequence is TGCGCCAGCAGCGATCTGGGGGGAACCGGGGAGCTGTTTTTT. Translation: CASSDLGGTGELFF.

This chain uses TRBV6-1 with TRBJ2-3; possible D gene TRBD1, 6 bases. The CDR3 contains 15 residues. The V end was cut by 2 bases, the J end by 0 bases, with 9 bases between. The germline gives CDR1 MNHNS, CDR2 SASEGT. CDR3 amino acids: CASSEYTGSTDTQYF. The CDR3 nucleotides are TGTGCCAGCAGTGAATATACAGGGAGCACAGATACGCAGTATTTT.